The 15 T cell receptor beta chains in this list originate from one sample, sequenced in a study of blood T cell repertoires in COVID-19. Using immunoSEQ multiplex PCR, the repertoire was profiled, and TCRdb retains in-frame clones only, with some absent. The repertoire holds 50,000 to 75,000 clones, with around 77% as singletons. Input material: peripheral blood. The receptors here all came from a man older than 75 with active or convalescent COVID-19.

The genes are TRBV7-6 and TRBJ2-2; weak D call: TRBD1 (8 bases). V was trimmed by 5 bases and J by 6 bases, leaving 16 bases between them. The germline V gene encodes CDR1 SGHVS and CDR2 FNYEAQ. This CDR3 has 15 amino acids. The CDR3 region is CASSPRTGRAGELFF. The CDR3 nucleotides are TGTGCCAGCAGCCCTCGGACAGGGAGGGCCGGGGAGCTGTTTTTT.

V is TRBV19 and J is TRBJ2-5; 8 nucleotides line up with TRBD2. V was clipped by 8 bases and J by 5 bases; unmatched bases: 7. Germline assignment: CDR1 LNHDA and CDR2 SQIVND (reference sequence). This CDR3 has 13 residues. The CDR3 reads CASHGGGLETQYF. As DNA, the CDR3 is TGTGCCAGTCACGGCGGGGGGCTGGAGACCCAGTACTTC.

The genes are TRBV5-6 and TRBJ2-5; D is uncertain. Germline V lookup: CDR1 SGHDT, CDR2 YYEEEE. Deletions cut 6 bases from V and 5 bases from J, with 14 bases between. There are 13 residues in the CDR3. The CDR3 coding sequence is TGTGCCAGCACCCTGGGCCGGTGGGAGACCCAGTACTTC. Amino acids: CASTLGRWETQYF.

V usage is TRBV2 and J usage is TRBJ2-3; D not certain. Germline lookup yields CDR1 SNHLY and CDR2 FYNNEI. Between the trimmed V and J ends, which lost 0 bases and 3 bases, there was a span of 13 bases. The CDR3 runs to 16 residues. The CDR3 loop reads CASSEALRLITDTQYF. The CDR3 region has the DNA TGTGCCAGCAGTGAAGCGCTTCGACTCATTACAGATACGCAGTATTTT.

The chain recombines TRBV5-1 with TRBJ2-3; weak D call: TRBD1 (6 bases). Germline assignment: CDR1 SGHRS and CDR2 YFSETQ. The CDR3 has 14 amino acids. Trimming cost V 8 bases and J 3 bases, with 16 bases left between them. DNA for the CDR3: TGCGCCAGTGGAACAACAGGGTCGACAGATACGCAGTATTTT. Translating gives CASGTTGSTDTQYF.

The chain couples TRBV3-1 (or the pseudogene TRBV3-2) to TRBJ1-3; D gene ambiguous. Germline V gene lookup returns CDR1 LGHDT and CDR2 YNNKEL (reference sequence). CDR3 length: 20 amino acids. Trimming removed 0 bases from V and 0 bases from J, with 21 bases in between. This CDR3 is CASSQDWPGTPGGSGNTIYF. The DNA of the CDR3 is TGTGCCAGCAGCCAAGATTGGCCAGGAACCCCAGGTGGCTCTGGAAACACCATATATTTT.

The chain joins TRBV11-2 to TRBJ2-7; D perhaps matches TRBD2 (6 bases). The CDR3 spans 17 residues. Germline-derived CDR1 and CDR2 are SGHAT and FQNNGV. V was cut by 1 base and J by 3 bases, with 19 bases left in between. CDR3: CASSLGVRGARIYEQYF. The CDR3 DNA reads TGTGCCAGCAGCTTAGGTGTACGCGGGGCGAGGATCTACGAGCAGTACTTC. The full variable domain, its missing parts supplied by reference TRBV11-2 and TRBJ2-7, is EAGVAQSPRYKIIEKRQSVAFWCNPISGHATLYWYQQILGQGPKLLIQFQNNGVVDDSQLPKDRFSAERLKGVDSTLKIQPAKLEDSAVYLCASSLGVRGARIYEQYFGPGTRLTVT.

The rearrangement links TRBV19 to TRBJ2-7, with TRBD1 as a possible D gene (7 bases). This CDR3 region has 17 residues. Germline values: CDR1 LNHDA, CDR2 SQIVND (reference sequence). Trimming cost V 2 bases and J 2 bases, with 19 bases left between them. The CDR3 region is CASSIFQLRGTAYEQYF. The CDR3 bases are TGTGCCAGTAGTATATTCCAACTTCGGGGGACAGCCTACGAGCAGTACTTC.

J is TRBJ2-5 and V is TRBV5-1; D uncertain. The ends were cut back, 4 bases at V and 2 bases at J, with 9 bases in the middle. Germline V gives CDR1 SGHRS, CDR2 YFSETQ. The length of the CDR3 is 13 residues. The CDR3 sequence is CASSRMQQETQYF. The CDR3, as DNA: TGCGCCAGCAGCCGCATGCAGCAAGAGACCCAGTACTTC.

The V call is TRBV9, the J call TRBJ2-5; 9 bases match TRBD2. Germline loops: CDR1 SGDLS, CDR2 YYNGEE. This CDR3 contains 16 residues. With 0 bases clipped from V and 3 bases from J, the junction kept 6 bases outside the gene matches. DNA for the CDR3: TGTGCCAGCAGCGTAGGGGGGCTAGCGGGAAAAGAGACCCAGTACTTC. Protein product: CASSVGGLAGKETQYF.

The genes are TRBV12-3 or TRBV12-4 and TRBJ2-1; D may be TRBD1 (7 bases). V was clipped by 6 bases and J by 14 bases, with 14 bases between them. The CDR3 is made up of 11 amino acids. CDR3 amino acids: CASSSDREEFF. The CDR3 DNA follows: TGTGCCAGCAGCTCTGACAGGGAGGAGTTCTTC.

The chain recombines TRBV13 with TRBJ1-6; TRBD1 matches at 7 bases. This CDR3 is 15 amino acids long. J gave up 7 bases and V 2 bases, and 5 bases lay outside the gene matches. Germline V gene data show CDR1 as PRHDT and CDR2 as FYEKMQ (reference sequence). CDR3 residues: CASSLKGTENSPLHF. Here the CDR3 DNA reads TGTGCCAGCAGCTTAAAGGGGACAGAGAATTCACCCCTCCACTTT.

The chain carries TRBV18 and TRBJ2-5, with TRBD1 identical over 9 bases. Germline values: CDR1 KGHSH, CDR2 LQKENI. This CDR3 spans 15 amino acids. Losses at the gene ends were 4 bases for V and 2 bases for J; bases not matched to a gene: 5. In DNA form, the CDR3 reads TGTGCCAGCTCACATGGACAGGGGAGACAAGAGACCCAGTACTTC. It translates to CASSHGQGRQETQYF.

A few counts support this clone. The chain combines TRBV5-8 with TRBJ2-7; 9 bases fit TRBD1. The CDR3 loop spans 13 amino acids. Per germline, CDR1 SGHTS and CDR2 YDEGEE. With 5 bases clipped from V and 5 bases from J, the junction kept 5 bases outside the gene matches. The CDR3 DNA sequence: TGTGCCAGCAGACGGACAGGGGCCCACGAGCAGTACTTC. It yields the protein CASRRTGAHEQYF. The whole variable domain, remainder taken from reference TRBV5-8 and TRBJ2-7, is EAGVTQSPTHLIKTRGQQATLRCSPISGHTSVYWYQQALGLGLQFLLWYDEGEERNRGNFPPRFSGRQFPNYSSELNVNALELEDSALYLCASRRTGAHEQYFGPGTRLTVT.

The rearrangement joins TRBV7-2 to TRBJ1-3; D gene unclear. The CDR3 runs 15 residues. CDR1 SGHTA and CDR2 FQGNSA come from the germline V gene. V lost 5 bases, J lost 3 bases, and 14 bases lay in between. The DNA for the CDR3 is TGTGCCAGCAGCCCCGTAGACTATTTTGGAAACACCATATATTTT. Translation gives CASSPVDYFGNTIYF.